The 5 T cell receptor beta chains presented below share a single source sample, sequenced in a study of blood T cell repertoires in COVID-19 (dated by TCRdb to the early 2020s). Libraries came from the immunoSEQ multiplex PCR assay. This immuneACCESS table, as held by TCRdb, lists in-frame sequences with V and J called but not all clones. Of the missing ones, under half trace to an unresolved V gene in checked studies; the others have no known cause. This sample is represented by more than 90,000 clones; approximately 86% of them were singletons. Jointly, the top ten make up around 12% of the sample. Sequencing was performed on peripheral blood. These receptors originate from a human donor in a cohort sampled during active COVID-19.

This sequence joins TRBV27 and TRBJ1-2, with TRBD1 as a possible D gene (6 bases). CDR1 is MNHEY and CDR2 is SMNVEV in the germline V gene (reference sequence). This CDR3 has 14 amino acids. Trimming shortened V by 5 bases and J by 9 bases, and 19 bases separated the two germline ends. CDR3 sequence (DNA): TGTGCCAGCAGTACCATAGACAGGATCGGGCGCTACACCTTC. Its translation: CASSTIDRIGRYTF.

The CDR3 region is CASSERGSSYEQYF. In DNA, the CDR3 is TGCGCCAGCAGCGAGCGGGGGAGCTCCTACGAGCAGTACTTC. The chain joins TRBV23-1 to TRBJ2-7; TRBD2 aligns across 8 bases. TRBV23-1 is an open reading frame whose function is uncertain. This CDR3 is built from 14 residues. With 6 bases clipped from V and 0 bases from J, the junction kept 4 bases outside the gene matches.

Concerning this clone itself: Within the sample, other DNA sequences also encode this same CDR3. V and J are TRBV2 and TRBJ1-2; a weak D match, TRBD1 (5 bases). The CDR3 runs 14 residues. The V and J ends lost 3 bases and 0 bases respectively, with 8 bases between them. The germline V gene encodes CDR1 SNHLY and CDR2 FYNNEI. The CDR3 sequence: CASSELGPNYGYTF. In DNA form, the CDR3 reads TGTGCCAGCAGTGAGTTGGGGCCTAACTATGGCTACACCTTC.

This chain connects TRBV7-3 to TRBJ1-1; D is unresolved. Germline values: CDR1 SGHTA, CDR2 FQGTGA. V gave up 2 bases and J gave up 6 bases, with 10 bases separating them. There are 13 residues in the CDR3. CDR3 sequence reads: CASSLGSGAEAFF. The CDR3 DNA is TGTGCCAGCAGCTTAGGGTCCGGGGCTGAAGCTTTCTTT. Filled out from reference TRBV7-3 and TRBJ1-1, the complete variable domain reads GAGVSQTPSNKVTEKGKYVELRCDPISGHTALYWYRQSLGQGPEFLIYFQGTGAADDSGLPNDRFFAVRPEGSVSTLKIQRTERGDSAVYLCASSLGSGAEAFFGQGTRLTVV.

This chain links TRBV6-2 or TRBV6-3 with TRBJ2-3; perhaps TRBD2 as D (5 bases). The CDR3 runs 17 residues. Trimming stripped 0 bases from V and 0 bases from J, with 13 bases between. From germline, CDR1 is MNHEY and CDR2 SVGEGT. The CDR3 nucleotides read TGTGCCAGCAGTTACTCTGCGGCGGAGGCTAGCACAGATACGCAGTATTTT. It translates to CASSYSAAEASTDTQYF.